This passage covers 23 T cell receptor beta chains from one sample sequenced in a study of OX40 agonist ivuxolimab in advanced cancers. The method behind the library was the immunoSEQ multiplex PCR assay. TCRdb's version of the immuneACCESS table is confined to in-frame rearrangements and falls short of the full clone set. An unresolved V gene accounts for under half of the shortfall where checked; the remainder is of unknown origin. Counted in this sample were 30,000 to 40,000 clones; roughly 84% of them appeared once. The biggest ten clones account for 1.5% to 2% of the sample. Material: CD4+ or CD8+ T cells sorted from blood, obtained in a trial of the OX40 agonist ivuxolimab. These receptors were obtained from an adult with an advanced solid tumor such as melanoma, head and neck, liver or kidney cancer.

The rearrangement joins TRBV2 to TRBJ1-4; possibly TRBD1 for D (5 bases). CDR1 and CDR2 from the germline V gene are SNHLY and FYNNEI. V lost 4 bases to trimming and J lost 7 bases, with 13 bases between them. The CDR3 sequence is 14 residues long. CDR3 in DNA: TGTGCCAGCAGTGTTCAGGGTAGAGGTGAAAAACTGTTTTTT. Protein sequence: CASSVQGRGEKLFF. The whole variable domain, remainder taken from reference TRBV2 and TRBJ1-4, is EPEVTQTPSHQVTQMGQEVILRCVPISNHLYFYWYRQILGQKVEFLVSFYNNEISEKSEIFDDQFSVERPDGSNFTLKIRSTKLEDSAMYFCASSVQGRGEKLFFGSGTQLSVL.

The chain is built from TRBV4-1 and TRBJ1-6; D not resolved. Germline V gene data show CDR1 as MGHRA and CDR2 as YSYEKL. CDR3 length: 15 amino acids. The V end lost 1 base, the J end lost 10 bases, and 14 bases lay between the germline ends. DNA for the CDR3: TGCGCCAGCAGCCAAGTAGAGAATACTCCGTCACCCCTCCACTTT. Its translation is CASSQVENTPSPLHF.

V usage is TRBV7-2 and J usage is TRBJ2-7; D is unresolved. From germline, CDR1 is SGHTA and CDR2 FQGNSA. The CDR3 covers 11 residues. V gave up 5 bases and J gave up 7 bases, with 9 bases separating them. The CDR3: CASSQSGEQYF. Written as DNA, the CDR3 is TGTGCCAGCAGCCAATCGGGTGAGCAGTACTTC. Supplemented by reference TRBV7-2 and TRBJ2-7, the full variable domain reads GAGVSQSPSNKVTEKGKDVELRCDPISGHTALYWYRQSLGQGLEFLIYFQGNSAPDKSGLPSDRFSAERTGGSVSTLTIQRTQQEDSAVYLCASSQSGEQYFGPGTRLTVT.

The gene calls are TRBV9 and TRBJ2-5, with D possibly TRBD2 on 6 matching bases. Trimming left V 2 bases short and J 0 bases short, with 11 bases between. The germline CDR1 and CDR2 sequences are SGDLS and YYNGEE. The CDR3 covers 15 residues. CDR3 DNA sequence: TGTGCCAGCAGCGTGGACTACCAGTACCAAGAGACCCAGTACTTC. Translating it yields CASSVDYQYQETQYF.

The chain links TRBV5-4 to TRBJ2-7; D might be TRBD1 (5 bases). CDR1 and CDR2 (germline): SGHNT, YYREEE (reference sequence). Trimming pared 1 base from V and 7 bases from J, leaving 15 bases between. This CDR3 region has 14 residues. The DNA for the CDR3 is TGTGCCAGCAGCTTGAGGGGATCTTCCGGGGAGCAGTACTTC. It encodes CASSLRGSSGEQYF.

The rearrangement links TRBV2 to TRBJ1-5; D is uncertain. The ends were cut back, 6 bases at V and 2 bases at J, with 8 bases in the middle. Germline V gives CDR1 SNHLY, CDR2 FYNNEI. CDR3 size: 13 residues. The CDR3 DNA reads TGTGCCAGCAGCGGCAGACGCAATCAGCCCCAGCATTTT. Amino acid sequence: CASSGRRNQPQHF.

The chain carries TRBV5-1 and TRBJ2-4; D perhaps matches TRBD2 (6 bases). Germline V lookup: CDR1 SGHRS, CDR2 YFSETQ. CDR3 size: 13 residues. Trimming removed 4 bases at V and 6 bases at J, with 11 bases between. The DNA of the CDR3 is TGCGCCAGCAGCCTGGTGGAGGGAAACATTCAGTACTTC. Its translation: CASSLVEGNIQYF.

J is TRBJ2-4 and V is TRBV27, with a weak D call TRBD2 (7 bases). Trimming took off 2 bases at V and 2 bases at J, with 19 bases between the two ends. The CDR3 totals 18 residues. Germline V lookup: CDR1 MNHEY, CDR2 SMNVEV (reference sequence). The DNA of the CDR3 is TGTGCCAGCAGTTTAAGGGGAGGGGGAGGAGGACCCAAAAACATTCAGTACTTC. This gives the protein CASSLRGGGGGPKNIQYF.

In its sample, this clone was seen once. This chain connects TRBV5-6 to TRBJ2-3; TRBD1 matches at 9 bases. Looked up from germline, CDR1 is SGHDT and CDR2 is YYEEEE. The CDR3 runs 15 residues. V was clipped by 4 bases and J by 2 bases; unmatched bases: 5. This chain's CDR3 is CASSTGTGFTDTQYF. As DNA, the CDR3 is TGTGCCAGCAGCACCGGGACAGGGTTCACAGATACGCAGTATTTT.

The chain couples TRBV6-5 to TRBJ1-1; 7 nucleotides match TRBD1. V trimming: 7 bases; J trimming: 5 bases; junction bases outside the gene matches: 7. CDR3 length: 13 residues. Germline V CDR1 and CDR2: MNHEY, SVGAGI. CDR3 DNA: TGTGCCAGCACCACGACAGGGTGGACTGAAGCTTTCTTT. It encodes CASTTTGWTEAFF.

V is TRBV14 and J is TRBJ2-5; D gene uncertain. Trimming took 0 bases from V and 7 from J, leaving 3 bases between them. CDR1 and CDR2 (germline): SGHDN, FVKESK. The CDR3 extends over 11 amino acids. The CDR3 protein is CASSQERTQYF. The CDR3 region has the DNA TGTGCCAGCAGCCAAGAAAGGACCCAGTACTTC.

This clone has only a few counts. The gene calls are TRBV10-3 and TRBJ1-5; D is uncertain. The germline V gene has CDR1 ENHRY and CDR2 SYGVKD. The CDR3 sequence is 12 residues long. V was trimmed by 3 bases and J by 4 bases, leaving 4 bases between them. The CDR3 bases are TGTGCCATCAGTGATCGTAATCAGCCCCAGCATTTT. It encodes CAISDRNQPQHF.

The chain carries TRBV5-1 and TRBJ2-3; 9 bases align to TRBD2. V gave up 1 base and J gave up 5 bases; unmatched junction bases: 11. Germline V gives CDR1 SGHRS, CDR2 YFSETQ. CDR3 length equals 17 residues. The CDR3 loop reads CASSLNPSGGSGDTQYF. In DNA, the CDR3 is TGCGCCAGCAGCTTGAATCCCAGCGGGGGGAGTGGAGATACGCAGTATTTT.

The chain couples TRBV12-5 to TRBJ2-2, with TRBD1 matching 7 bases. Germline values: CDR1 LGHNT, CDR2 FRNRAP. There are 15 residues in the CDR3. J gave up 3 bases and V 2 bases, and 3 bases lay outside the gene matches. This CDR3 reads CASGLSQGHTGELFF. The CDR3, as DNA: TGTGCTAGTGGTTTGTCACAGGGGCACACCGGGGAGCTGTTTTTT.

This rearrangement joins TRBV27 to TRBJ2-7, with D possibly being TRBD2 (6 bases). V lost 0 bases and J 5 bases, leaving 14 bases between the germline ends. CDR1 is MNHEY and CDR2 is SMNVEV in the germline V gene (reference sequence). This CDR3 region has 15 residues. The CDR3 region has the DNA TGTGCCAGCAGTTTATCATGGGCGGGGTTCGACGAGCAGTACTTC. This codes for CASSLSWAGFDEQYF.

V gene TRBV5-1 combines with J gene TRBJ2-3; TRBD2 might be the D (7 bases). Germline V CDR1 and CDR2: SGHRS, YFSETQ. CDR3 length equals 16 residues. With 2 bases removed from V and 2 bases from J, the gap between germline ends came to 15 bases. The CDR3: CASSLRGGLSTDTQYF. CDR3 DNA sequence: TGCGCCAGCAGCTTAAGGGGGGGGCTCTCCACAGATACGCAGTATTTT.

This clone has a single count. V is TRBV6-1 and J is TRBJ2-1, with 7 nucleotides matching TRBD1. The CDR3 length is 14 residues. Germline CDR1 MNHNS, CDR2 SASEGT. The V gene end was trimmed by 8 bases and the J gene end by 8 bases; junction bases not matched to a gene: 12. The CDR3 is CASQHRGASYEQFF. Written as DNA, the CDR3 is TGTGCCAGCCAACACAGGGGCGCTTCCTATGAGCAGTTCTTC.

The genes are TRBV7-3 and TRBJ1-2; tentatively, D is TRBD1 (5 bases). The germline V and J ends were trimmed by 5 bases and 7 bases, with 14 bases remaining between them. CDR1 is SGHTA and CDR2 is FQGTGA in the germline V gene. This CDR3 contains 13 residues. The CDR3 coding sequence is TGTGCCAGCAGCCCGACGTGGGGGGGTGGCTACACCTTC. Its translation is CASSPTWGGGYTF. The full variable domain, rest sourced from reference TRBV7-3 and TRBJ1-2, is GAGVSQTPSNKVTEKGKYVELRCDPISGHTALYWYRQSLGQGPEFLIYFQGTGAADDSGLPNDRFFAVRPEGSVSTLKIQRTERGDSAVYLCASSPTWGGGYTFGSGTRLTVV.

This clone was observed a few times. This chain uses TRBV18 with TRBJ2-1; D is unclear. V shed 4 bases and J shed 0 bases, with 13 bases lying between them. Germline assignment: CDR1 KGHSH and CDR2 LQKENI. The CDR3 has 16 residues. In DNA form, the CDR3 reads TGTGCCAGCTCACGAACGACACCCAGCTCCTACAATGAGCAGTTCTTC. Protein sequence: CASSRTTPSSYNEQFF.

The J gene is TRBJ2-5, the V gene TRBV6-1; D remains ambiguous. CDR1 and CDR2 from the germline V gene are MNHNS and SASEGT. The CDR3 is 12 amino acids. V lost 6 bases, J lost 2 bases, and 7 bases lay in between. CDR3 protein: CASSPVQETQYF. The CDR3 DNA reads as TGTGCCAGCAGCCCGGTACAAGAGACCCAGTACTTC.

The CDR3 region has the DNA TGTGCCAGCAGCTTATTCCGGGGAGTCGGAAACACCATATATTTT. Its translation is CASSLFRGVGNTIYF. This sequence joins TRBV11-1 and TRBJ1-3; no clear D gene. The CDR3 runs to 15 residues. V was cut by 2 bases and J by 4 bases, with 12 bases left in between. Germline V gene lookup returns CDR1 SGHAT and CDR2 FQDESV (reference sequence). Variable domain in full (rest from reference TRBV11-1 and TRBJ1-3): EAEVAQSPRYKITEKSQAVAFWCDPISGHATLYWYRQILGQGPELLVQFQDESVVDDSQLPKDRFSAERLKGVDSTLKIQPAELGDSAMYLCASSLFRGVGNTIYFGEGSWLTVV.

The chain couples TRBV9 to TRBJ2-1; D unresolved. Germline CDR1 reads SGDLS; CDR2 reads YYNGEE. The V gene lost 2 bases and the J gene lost 1 base, with 10 bases spanning the gap. The length of the CDR3 is 15 residues. The CDR3 DNA reads as TGTGCCAGCAGCGTGTCGCCACGGTCCTACAATGAGCAGTTCTTC. This translates into CASSVSPRSYNEQFF.

The chain couples TRBV28 to TRBJ2-7, with a weak D call TRBD1 (5 bases). This CDR3 is built from 11 residues. V shed 6 bases and J shed 7 bases, with 10 bases lying between them. CDR1 is MDHEN and CDR2 is SYDVKM in the germline V gene. CDR3 nucleotides: TGTGCCAGCAGGGGGCCAATTGAGCAGTACTTC. Its protein is CASRGPIEQYF.